This T cell receptor (beta chain) was identified during a study of cytomegalovirus exposure and HLA in healthy donors. The study, taken as a whole, reports: In a later analysis, CMV-associated beta chains were mostly HLA-associated, it appeared.

PCR employed 60 Vbeta and 13 Jbeta primers. The repertoire was sequenced with immunoSEQ multiplex PCR; TCRdb's copy has only in-frame clones and lacks some. The repertoire holds approximately 35,000 clones, roughly 88% seen once, with around 3.6% in the top ten. As for this clone: As yet, its antigen is unknown.

There are 14 residues in the CDR3. The V segment lost 9 bases and the J segment 2 bases; nucleotides outside the gene matches: 4. In germline, CDR1 is LNHDA, CDR2 SQIVND (reference sequence). The J gene is TRBJ2-2, the V gene TRBV19, with 9 bases aligning to TRBD1. This TCR was sampled from a woman in her late teens or twenties in good health and CMV-seronegative. The sample consisted of PBMCs. In DNA form, the CDR3 reads TGTGCCAGCATGGACAGGGGTAACACCGGGGAGCTGTTTTTT. This encodes CASMDRGNTGELFF.